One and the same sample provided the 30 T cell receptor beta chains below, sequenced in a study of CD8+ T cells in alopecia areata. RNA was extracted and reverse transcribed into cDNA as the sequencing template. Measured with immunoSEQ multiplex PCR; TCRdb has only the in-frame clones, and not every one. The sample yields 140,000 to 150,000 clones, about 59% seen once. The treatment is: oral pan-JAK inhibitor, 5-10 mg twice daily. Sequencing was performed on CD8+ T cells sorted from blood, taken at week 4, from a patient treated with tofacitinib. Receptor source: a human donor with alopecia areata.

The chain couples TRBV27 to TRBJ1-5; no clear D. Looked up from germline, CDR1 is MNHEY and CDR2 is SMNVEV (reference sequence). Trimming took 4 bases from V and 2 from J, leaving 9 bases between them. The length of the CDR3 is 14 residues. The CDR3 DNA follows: TGTGCCAGCAGTTCCATCGGTGGCAATCAGCCCCAGCATTTT. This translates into CASSSIGGNQPQHF.

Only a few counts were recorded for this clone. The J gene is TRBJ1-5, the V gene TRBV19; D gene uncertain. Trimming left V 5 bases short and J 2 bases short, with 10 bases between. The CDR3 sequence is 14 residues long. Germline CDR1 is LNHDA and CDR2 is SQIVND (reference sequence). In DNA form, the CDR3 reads TGTGCCAGTAGTCTCCGGGATCGCAATCAGCCCCAGCATTTT. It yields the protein CASSLRDRNQPQHF.

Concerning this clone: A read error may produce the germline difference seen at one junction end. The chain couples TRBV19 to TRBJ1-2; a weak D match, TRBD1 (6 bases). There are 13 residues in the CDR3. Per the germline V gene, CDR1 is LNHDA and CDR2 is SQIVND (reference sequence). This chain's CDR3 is CASTIGRGDGYTF. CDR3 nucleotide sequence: TGTGCCAGTACTATAGGCAGGGGCGATGGCTACACCTTC. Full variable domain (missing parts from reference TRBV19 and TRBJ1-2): DGGITQSPKYLFRKEGQNVTLSCEQNLNHDAMYWYRQDPGQGLRLIYYSQIVNDFQKGDIAEGYSVSREKKESFPLTVTSAQKNPTAFYLCASTIGRGDGYTFGSGTRLTVV.

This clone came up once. CDR3 nucleotide sequence: TGCAGCGCCGGAGGGACGGACGACTACGAGCAGTACTTC. It is translated as CSAGGTDDYEQYF. The chain carries TRBV29-1 and TRBJ2-7, with TRBD2 as a possible D gene (6 bases). The V end was cut by 7 bases, the J end by 3 bases, with 16 bases between. From germline, CDR1 is SQVTM and CDR2 ANQGSEA. CDR3 length: 13 residues.

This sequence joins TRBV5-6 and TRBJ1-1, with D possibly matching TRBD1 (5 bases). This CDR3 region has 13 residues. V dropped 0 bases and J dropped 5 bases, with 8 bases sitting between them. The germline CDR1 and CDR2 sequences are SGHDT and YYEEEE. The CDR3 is CASSLAGSTEAFF. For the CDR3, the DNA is TGTGCCAGCAGCTTGGCAGGGAGTACTGAAGCTTTCTTT.

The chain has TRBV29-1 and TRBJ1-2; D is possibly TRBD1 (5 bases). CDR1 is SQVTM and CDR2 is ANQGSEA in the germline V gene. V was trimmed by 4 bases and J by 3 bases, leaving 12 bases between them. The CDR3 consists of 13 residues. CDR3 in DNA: TGCAGCGTTGTAAGCCAGGGTGACTATGGCTACACCTTC. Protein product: CSVVSQGDYGYTF.

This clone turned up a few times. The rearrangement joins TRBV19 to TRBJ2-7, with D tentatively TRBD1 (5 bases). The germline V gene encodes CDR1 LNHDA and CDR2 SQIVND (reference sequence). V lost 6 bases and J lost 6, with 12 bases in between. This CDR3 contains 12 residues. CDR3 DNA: TGTGCCAGTAGAGGGGAAGGTGGCGAGCAGTACTTC. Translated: CASRGEGGEQYF.

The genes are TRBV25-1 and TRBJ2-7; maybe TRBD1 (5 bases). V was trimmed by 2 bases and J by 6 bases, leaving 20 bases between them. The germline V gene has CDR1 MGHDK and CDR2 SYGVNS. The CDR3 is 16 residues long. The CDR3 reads CASSESSAGWVGEQYF. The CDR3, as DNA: TGTGCCAGCAGTGAAAGCTCGGCAGGGTGGGTTGGCGAGCAGTACTTC.

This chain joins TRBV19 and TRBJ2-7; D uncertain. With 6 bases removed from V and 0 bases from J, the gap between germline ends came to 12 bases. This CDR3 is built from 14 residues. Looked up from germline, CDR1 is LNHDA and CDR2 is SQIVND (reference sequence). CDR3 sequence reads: CASSSPVHSYEQYF. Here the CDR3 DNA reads TGTGCCAGTAGCTCGCCGGTCCACTCCTACGAGCAGTACTTC.

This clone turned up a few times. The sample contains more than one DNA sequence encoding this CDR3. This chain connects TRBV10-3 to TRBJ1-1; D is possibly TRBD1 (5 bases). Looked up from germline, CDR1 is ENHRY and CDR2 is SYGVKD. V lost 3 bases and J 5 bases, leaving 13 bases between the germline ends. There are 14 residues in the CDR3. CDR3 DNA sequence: TGTGCCATCAGTGAAGGAGCAGGGATTACTGAAGCTTTCTTT. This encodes CAISEGAGITEAFF.

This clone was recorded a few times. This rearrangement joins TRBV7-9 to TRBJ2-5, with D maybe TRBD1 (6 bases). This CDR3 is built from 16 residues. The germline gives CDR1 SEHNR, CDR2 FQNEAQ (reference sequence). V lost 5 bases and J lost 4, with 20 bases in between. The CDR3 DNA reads TGTGCCAGCAGCCTCCTAGGGGGAAGCGGCGGAGAGACCCAGTACTTC. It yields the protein CASSLLGGSGGETQYF.

The CDR3 protein is CSVTGTRSYNEQFF. For the CDR3, the DNA is TGCAGCGTAACAGGGACACGATCCTACAATGAGCAGTTCTTC. The rearrangement links TRBV29-1 to TRBJ2-1; the D gene is possibly TRBD1 (6 bases). The CDR3 is 14 residues long. The V end was cut by 6 bases, the J end by 1 base, with 13 bases between. The germline V gene has CDR1 SQVTM and CDR2 ANQGSEA.

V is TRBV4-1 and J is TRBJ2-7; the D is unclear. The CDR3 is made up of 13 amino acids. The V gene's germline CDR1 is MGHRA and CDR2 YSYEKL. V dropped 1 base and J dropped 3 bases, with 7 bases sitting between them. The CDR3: CASSQVPSYEQYF. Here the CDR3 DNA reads TGCGCCAGCAGCCAAGTCCCCAGCTACGAGCAGTACTTC.

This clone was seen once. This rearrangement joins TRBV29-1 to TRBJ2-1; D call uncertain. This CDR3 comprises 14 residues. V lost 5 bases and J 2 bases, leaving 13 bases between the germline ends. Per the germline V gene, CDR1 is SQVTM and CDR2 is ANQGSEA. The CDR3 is CSVLLDVPYNEQFF. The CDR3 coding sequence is TGCAGCGTTCTACTTGACGTACCCTACAATGAGCAGTTCTTC.

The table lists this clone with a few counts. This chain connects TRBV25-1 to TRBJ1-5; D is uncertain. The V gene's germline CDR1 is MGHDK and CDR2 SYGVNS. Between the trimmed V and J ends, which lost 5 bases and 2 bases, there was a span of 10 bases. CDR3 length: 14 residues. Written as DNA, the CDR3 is TGTGCCAGCAGTTACTCGGAGGGCAATCAGCCCCAGCATTTT. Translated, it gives CASSYSEGNQPQHF.

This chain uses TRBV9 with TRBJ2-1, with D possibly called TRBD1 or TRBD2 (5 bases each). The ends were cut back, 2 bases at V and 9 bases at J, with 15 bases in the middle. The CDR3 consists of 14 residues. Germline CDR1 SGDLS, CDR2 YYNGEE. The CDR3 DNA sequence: TGTGCCAGCAGCGTCGGGACGACACACGGTGAGCAGTTCTTC. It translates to CASSVGTTHGEQFF.

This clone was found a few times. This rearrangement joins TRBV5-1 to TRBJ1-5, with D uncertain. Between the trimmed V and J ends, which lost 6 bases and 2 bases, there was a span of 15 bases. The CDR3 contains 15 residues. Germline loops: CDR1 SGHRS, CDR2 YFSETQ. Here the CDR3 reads CASKPVVAGNQPQHF. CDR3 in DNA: TGCGCCAGCAAGCCAGTGGTCGCGGGCAATCAGCCCCAGCATTTT.

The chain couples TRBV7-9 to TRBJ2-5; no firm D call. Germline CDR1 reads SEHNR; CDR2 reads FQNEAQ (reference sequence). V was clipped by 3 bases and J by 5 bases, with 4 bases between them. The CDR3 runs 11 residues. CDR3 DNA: TGTGCCAGCAGCTTTGCTGAGACCCAGTACTTC. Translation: CASSFAETQYF.

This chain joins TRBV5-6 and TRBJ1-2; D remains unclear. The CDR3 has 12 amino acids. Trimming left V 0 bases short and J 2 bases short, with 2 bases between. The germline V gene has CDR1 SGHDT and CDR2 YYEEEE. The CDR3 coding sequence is TGTGCCAGCAGCTTGGCCAACTATGGCTACACCTTC. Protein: CASSLANYGYTF.

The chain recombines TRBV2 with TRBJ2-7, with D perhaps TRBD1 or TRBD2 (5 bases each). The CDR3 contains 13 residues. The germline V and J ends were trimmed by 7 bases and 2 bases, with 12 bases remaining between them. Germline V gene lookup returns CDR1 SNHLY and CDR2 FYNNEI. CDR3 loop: CASMEVGAYEQYF. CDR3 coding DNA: TGTGCCAGCATGGAGGTGGGGGCCTACGAGCAGTACTTC.

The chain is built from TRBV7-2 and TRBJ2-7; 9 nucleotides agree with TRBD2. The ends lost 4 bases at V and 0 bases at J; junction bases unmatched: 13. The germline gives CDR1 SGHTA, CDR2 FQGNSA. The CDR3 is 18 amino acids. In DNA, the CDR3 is TGTGCCAGCAGCTCCCTAAGTTTGCTAGCGGGGAGCTCCTACGAGCAGTACTTC. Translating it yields CASSSLSLLAGSSYEQYF.

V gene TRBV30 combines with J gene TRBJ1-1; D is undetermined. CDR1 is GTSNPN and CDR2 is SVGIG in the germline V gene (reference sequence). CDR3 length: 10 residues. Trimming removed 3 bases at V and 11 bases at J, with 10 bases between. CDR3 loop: CAWRGLQAFF. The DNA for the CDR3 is TGTGCCTGGAGGGGTTTACAGGCTTTCTTT.

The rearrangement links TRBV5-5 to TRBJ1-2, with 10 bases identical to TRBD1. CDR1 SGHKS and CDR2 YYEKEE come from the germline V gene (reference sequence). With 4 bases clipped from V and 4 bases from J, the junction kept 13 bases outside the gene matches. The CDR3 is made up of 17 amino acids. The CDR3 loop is CASSLSDRGPRIYGYTF. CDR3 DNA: TGTGCCAGCAGCCTTTCCGACAGGGGGCCTCGCATCTATGGCTACACCTTC.

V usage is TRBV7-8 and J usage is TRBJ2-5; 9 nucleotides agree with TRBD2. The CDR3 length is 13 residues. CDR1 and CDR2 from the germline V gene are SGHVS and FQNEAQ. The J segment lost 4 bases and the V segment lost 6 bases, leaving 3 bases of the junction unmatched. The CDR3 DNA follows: TGTGCCAGCAGTTGGACTAGCGTAGAGACCCAGTACTTC. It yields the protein CASSWTSVETQYF. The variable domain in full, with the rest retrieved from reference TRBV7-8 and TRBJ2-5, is GAGVSQSPRYKVAKRGQDVALRCDPISGHVSLFWYQQALGQGPEFLTYFQNEAQLDKSGLPSDRFFAERPEGSVSTLKIQRTQQEDSAVYLCASSWTSVETQYFGPGTRLLVL.

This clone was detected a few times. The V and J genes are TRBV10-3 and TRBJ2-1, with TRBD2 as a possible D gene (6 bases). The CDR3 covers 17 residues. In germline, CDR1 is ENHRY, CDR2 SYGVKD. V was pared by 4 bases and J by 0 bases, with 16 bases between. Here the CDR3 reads CAISVSSGSSSYNEQFF. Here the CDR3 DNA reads TGTGCCATCAGTGTCTCCAGCGGGTCGAGCTCCTACAATGAGCAGTTCTTC.

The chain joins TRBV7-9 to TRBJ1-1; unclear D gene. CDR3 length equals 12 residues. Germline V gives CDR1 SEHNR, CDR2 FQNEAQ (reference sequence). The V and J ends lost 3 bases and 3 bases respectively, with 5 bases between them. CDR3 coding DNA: TGTGCCAGCAGCTTTGGACACACTGAAGCTTTCTTT. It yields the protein CASSFGHTEAFF.

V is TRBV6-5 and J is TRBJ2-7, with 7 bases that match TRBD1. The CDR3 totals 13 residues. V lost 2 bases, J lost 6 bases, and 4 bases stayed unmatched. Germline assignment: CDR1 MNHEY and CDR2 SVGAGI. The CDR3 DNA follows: TGTGCCAGCAGTTACACGGGGACAGCCGAGCAGTACTTC. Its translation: CASSYTGTAEQYF.

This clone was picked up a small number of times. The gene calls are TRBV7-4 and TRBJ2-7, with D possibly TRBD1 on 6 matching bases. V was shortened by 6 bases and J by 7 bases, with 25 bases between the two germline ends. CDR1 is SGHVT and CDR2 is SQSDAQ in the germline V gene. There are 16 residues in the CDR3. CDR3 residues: CASSNLQGAWGGEQYF. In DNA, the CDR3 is TGTGCCAGCAGTAATCTACAGGGAGCCTGGGGTGGTGAGCAGTACTTC.

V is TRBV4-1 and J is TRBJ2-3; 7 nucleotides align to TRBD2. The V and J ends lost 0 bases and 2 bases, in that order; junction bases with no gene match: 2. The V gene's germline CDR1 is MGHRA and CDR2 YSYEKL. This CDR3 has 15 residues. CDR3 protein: CASSQDGGFTDTQYF. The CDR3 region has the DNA TGCGCCAGCAGCCAAGACGGGGGGTTCACAGATACGCAGTATTTT.

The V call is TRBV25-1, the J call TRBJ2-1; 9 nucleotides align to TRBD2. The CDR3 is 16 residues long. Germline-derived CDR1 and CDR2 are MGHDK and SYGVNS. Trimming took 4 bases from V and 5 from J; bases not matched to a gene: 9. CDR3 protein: CASSAFSGGYDNEQFF. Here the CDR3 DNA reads TGTGCCAGCAGTGCCTTTAGCGGGGGCTACGACAATGAGCAGTTCTTC. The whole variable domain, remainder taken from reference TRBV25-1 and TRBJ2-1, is EADIYQTPRYLVIGTGKKITLECSQTMGHDKMYWYQQDPGMELHLIHYSYGVNSTEKGDLSSESTVSRIRTEHFPLTLESARPSHTSQYLCASSAFSGGYDNEQFFGPGTRLTVL.